These 22 T cell receptor beta chains were sequenced from one sample in a study of long-term antiretroviral therapy in people with HIV. Survey level was the resolution at which the v3.0 immunoSEQ assay ran. Sequenced by immunoSEQ multiplex PCR; TCRdb stores in-frame clones only, minus some. The table shows some 33,000 clones, with approximately 80% occurring only once. The input for sequencing was unsorted PBMCs, taken 0.6 years after starting antiretroviral therapy. The receptor source for this set is a man between 18 and 29 years old with HIV.

J is TRBJ2-3 and V is TRBV5-1, with 9 bases lining up with TRBD2. The CDR3 length is 16 residues. Germline V gene data show CDR1 as SGHRS and CDR2 as YFSETQ. J was trimmed by 6 bases and V by 0 bases; bases with no gene match: 8. The CDR3 reads CASSLGGTSSTDTQYF. CDR3 in DNA: TGCGCCAGCAGCTTGGGGGGGACTAGCTCAACGGATACGCAGTATTTT.

This clone was picked up a small number of times. The chain recombines TRBV29-1 with TRBJ2-4; D gene unclear. The germline V gene has CDR1 SQVTM and CDR2 ANQGSEA. Trimming shortened V by 4 bases and J by 5 bases, and 9 bases separated the two germline ends. The CDR3 loop spans 12 amino acids. The chain's CDR3 is CSVVDGENIQYF. CDR3 sequence (DNA): TGCAGCGTTGTAGACGGAGAAAACATTCAGTACTTC. Drawing the rest from reference TRBV29-1 and TRBJ2-4, the complete variable domain is SAVISQKPSRDICQRGTSLTIQCQVDSQVTMMFWYRQQPGQSLTLIATANQGSEATYESGFVIDKFPISRPNLTFSTLTVSNMSPEDSSIYLCSVVDGENIQYFGAGTRLSVL.

The chain couples TRBV29-1 to TRBJ2-7, with D perhaps matching TRBD2 (5 bases). Germline-derived CDR1 and CDR2 are SQVTM and ANQGSEA. V was trimmed by 5 bases and J by 2 bases, leaving 10 bases between them. This CDR3 has 12 amino acids. CDR3 residues: CSVQLGAYEQYF. CDR3 sequence (DNA): TGCAGCGTTCAACTGGGAGCCTACGAGCAGTACTTC.

The chain joins TRBV6-4 to TRBJ2-2; D is unclear. Trimming took off 8 bases at V and 1 base at J, with 11 bases between the two ends. The CDR3 extends over 14 amino acids. The germline gives CDR1 MRHNA, CDR2 SNTAGT. The CDR3 region is CASRTGGNTGELFF. The CDR3 nucleotides are TGTGCCAGCCGTACGGGCGGGAACACCGGGGAGCTGTTTTTT.

This chain joins TRBV7-9 and TRBJ2-7; 10 bases are a match to TRBD1. The length of the CDR3 is 14 residues. Trimming removed 3 bases from V and 5 bases from J; junction bases left unmatched: 4. Per germline, CDR1 SEHNR and CDR2 FQNEAQ (reference sequence). The CDR3 loop reads CASSFAGTGDEQYF. The CDR3 coding sequence is TGTGCCAGCAGCTTCGCCGGGACAGGGGACGAGCAGTACTTC.

The CDR3 nucleotides read TGTGCCAGCAGCTTACCAGGCGGGGTCAGCAATCAGCCCCAGCATTTT. This encodes CASSLPGGVSNQPQHF. The rearrangement joins TRBV7-8 to TRBJ1-5; D is uncertain. The germline CDR1 and CDR2 sequences are SGHVS and FQNEAQ. V gave up 2 bases and J gave up 1 base, with 12 bases separating them. The CDR3 sequence is 16 residues long.

The chain employs TRBV6-5 and TRBJ2-7; 10 bases match TRBD2. V dropped 5 bases and J dropped 2; count of bases not matched to a gene: 3. The CDR3 totals 14 residues. CDR1 is MNHEY and CDR2 is SVGAGI in the germline V gene. This CDR3 is CASSATSGTYEQYF. The DNA of the CDR3 is TGTGCCAGCAGTGCAACTAGCGGGACCTACGAGCAGTACTTC.

The rearrangement uses TRBV27 and TRBJ1-3; D gene uncertain. Germline V gives CDR1 MNHEY, CDR2 SMNVEV (reference sequence). Between the trimmed V and J ends, which lost 4 bases and 10 bases, there was a span of 8 bases. The length of the CDR3 is 11 residues. The CDR3 loop is CASSYLGTIYF. The DNA for the CDR3 is TGTGCCAGCAGTTACCTAGGAACCATATATTTT.

V and J are TRBV11-2 and TRBJ1-2, with TRBD1 matching 7 bases. V gave up 5 bases and J gave up 8 bases; unmatched junction bases: 14. Germline assignment: CDR1 SGHAT and CDR2 FQNNGV. This CDR3 spans 15 amino acids. CDR3 amino acids: CASSNSGNRGRGYTF. As DNA, the CDR3 is TGTGCCAGCAGCAATAGTGGGAACAGGGGAAGAGGCTACACCTTC. The full variable domain, with the rest looked up from reference TRBV11-2 and TRBJ1-2, is EAGVAQSPRYKIIEKRQSVAFWCNPISGHATLYWYQQILGQGPKLLIQFQNNGVVDDSQLPKDRFSAERLKGVDSTLKIQPAKLEDSAVYLCASSNSGNRGRGYTFGSGTRLTVV.

This clone was picked up a small number of times. V is TRBV30 and J is TRBJ2-7, with 7 bases lining up with TRBD1. V shed 3 bases and J 6 bases; nucleotides not matched to a gene: 11. CDR3 length: 14 residues. Germline CDR1 is GTSNPN and CDR2 is SVGIG (reference sequence). For the CDR3, the DNA is TGTGCCTGGAGCGCCGGGACAGCGGTGGGCGAGCAGTACTTC. Protein sequence: CAWSAGTAVGEQYF.

The V and J genes are TRBV28 and TRBJ1-2; D gene uncertain. The V end was cut by 4 bases, the J end by 3 bases, with 3 bases between. In germline, CDR1 is MDHEN, CDR2 SYDVKM. This CDR3 is 11 amino acids long. CDR3 nucleotide sequence: TGTGCCAGCAGTTCCGACTATGGCTACACCTTC. This translates into CASSSDYGYTF.

This clone was seen only a few times. The chain has TRBV9 and TRBJ2-1, with TRBD2 matching over 11 bases. J gave up 4 bases and V 0 bases, and 6 bases lay outside the gene matches. CDR3 length equals 17 residues. The germline CDR1 and CDR2 sequences are SGDLS and YYNGEE. CDR3: CASSVDAGLAVYNEQFF. CDR3 DNA sequence: TGTGCCAGCAGCGTAGATGCGGGACTAGCGGTATACAATGAGCAGTTCTTC.

This chain links TRBV5-6 with TRBJ2-7; D not certain. Germline V gene data show CDR1 as SGHDT and CDR2 as YYEEEE. Trimming cost V 4 bases and J 0 bases, with 11 bases left between them. The CDR3 is made up of 14 amino acids. CDR3 amino acids: CASSLDGFSYEQYF. CDR3 in DNA: TGTGCCAGCAGCCTGGACGGGTTCTCCTACGAGCAGTACTTC.

The chain employs TRBV19 and TRBJ2-7, with TRBD2 matching over 11 bases. With V trimmed by 4 bases and J by 3 bases, 8 bases remained unmatched. Germline V gene sequence: CDR1 LNHDA, CDR2 SQIVND (reference sequence). The CDR3 runs 16 residues. CDR3 DNA: TGTGCCAGTAGTACCCCGACTAGCGGGAAGGACTACGAGCAGTACTTC. Its translation: CASSTPTSGKDYEQYF.

The V and J genes are TRBV9 and TRBJ1-2; D possibly corresponds to TRBD1 (6 bases). The V gene's germline CDR1 is SGDLS and CDR2 YYNGEE. V was clipped by 3 bases and J by 7 bases, with 13 bases between them. The CDR3 totals 13 residues. The DNA for the CDR3 is TGTGCCAGCAGCGGGGCAGGGGCAAGTGGCTACACCTTC. It encodes CASSGAGASGYTF.

The rearrangement links TRBV6-5 to TRBJ1-1; the match to TRBD1 covers 11 bases. V lost 1 base and J lost 4; bases outside the gene matches: 2. This CDR3 region has 15 residues. Germline-derived CDR1 and CDR2 are MNHEY and SVGAGI. The CDR3 here is CASSYLGQGGTEAFF. The CDR3 coding sequence is TGTGCCAGCAGTTACTTGGGACAGGGGGGCACTGAAGCTTTCTTT.

The count of this clone is one. The V and J genes are TRBV18 and TRBJ2-7, with D tentatively TRBD1 (5 bases). Germline CDR1 reads KGHSH; CDR2 reads LQKENI. Between the trimmed V and J ends, which lost 2 bases and 0 bases, there was a span of 11 bases. This CDR3 comprises 15 residues. CDR3 in amino acids: CASSPSRTTSYEQYF. The CDR3 DNA reads as TGTGCCAGCTCACCATCCAGGACAACCTCCTACGAGCAGTACTTC.

The chain links TRBV28 to TRBJ2-7; D assignment may be TRBD1 or TRBD2 (7 bases each). The germline V gene encodes CDR1 MDHEN and CDR2 SYDVKM. Trimming shortened V by 3 bases and J by 4 bases, and 13 bases separated the two germline ends. This CDR3 is built from 14 residues. CDR3 sequence: CASSFPGGGYEQYF. In DNA form, the CDR3 reads TGTGCCAGCAGTTTTCCAGGGGGGGGGTACGAGCAGTACTTC.

The chain links TRBV18 to TRBJ2-3, with D maybe TRBD2 (5 bases). V was shortened by 6 bases and J by 2 bases, with 12 bases between the two germline ends. Germline values: CDR1 KGHSH, CDR2 LQKENI. This CDR3 has 14 amino acids. The CDR3 DNA follows: TGTGCCAGCTCCGGACTGGTAATCACAGATACGCAGTATTTT. Translation: CASSGLVITDTQYF.

The rearrangement links TRBV9 to TRBJ2-2, with 10 bases matching TRBD1. CDR3 size: 16 residues. The V gene end was trimmed by 2 bases and the J gene end by 6 bases; junction bases not matched to a gene: 7. The germline gives CDR1 SGDLS, CDR2 YYNGEE. As DNA, the CDR3 is TGTGCCAGCAGCGTCGACCGGACAGGGGGGGCCGGGGAGCTGTTTTTT. This codes for CASSVDRTGGAGELFF.

This sequence joins TRBV4-3 and TRBJ1-1, with 10 bases matching TRBD1. Trimming took 0 bases from V and 1 from J; bases not matched to a gene: 2. Germline values: CDR1 LGHNA, CDR2 YSLEER. The CDR3 sequence is 16 residues long. The CDR3 DNA sequence: TGCGCCAGCAGCCAAGAGGGGACAGGGGCGAACACTGAAGCTTTCTTT. Protein product: CASSQEGTGANTEAFF.

The V call is TRBV5-4, the J call TRBJ2-2; D is perhaps TRBD2 (6 bases). The CDR3 contains 15 residues. Trimming stripped 0 bases from V and 4 bases from J, with 10 bases between. Germline V lookup: CDR1 SGHNT, CDR2 YYREEE (reference sequence). CDR3 protein: CASSLVLGGTGELFF. The CDR3 region has the DNA TGTGCCAGCAGCTTGGTGTTGGGGGGCACCGGGGAGCTGTTTTTT.